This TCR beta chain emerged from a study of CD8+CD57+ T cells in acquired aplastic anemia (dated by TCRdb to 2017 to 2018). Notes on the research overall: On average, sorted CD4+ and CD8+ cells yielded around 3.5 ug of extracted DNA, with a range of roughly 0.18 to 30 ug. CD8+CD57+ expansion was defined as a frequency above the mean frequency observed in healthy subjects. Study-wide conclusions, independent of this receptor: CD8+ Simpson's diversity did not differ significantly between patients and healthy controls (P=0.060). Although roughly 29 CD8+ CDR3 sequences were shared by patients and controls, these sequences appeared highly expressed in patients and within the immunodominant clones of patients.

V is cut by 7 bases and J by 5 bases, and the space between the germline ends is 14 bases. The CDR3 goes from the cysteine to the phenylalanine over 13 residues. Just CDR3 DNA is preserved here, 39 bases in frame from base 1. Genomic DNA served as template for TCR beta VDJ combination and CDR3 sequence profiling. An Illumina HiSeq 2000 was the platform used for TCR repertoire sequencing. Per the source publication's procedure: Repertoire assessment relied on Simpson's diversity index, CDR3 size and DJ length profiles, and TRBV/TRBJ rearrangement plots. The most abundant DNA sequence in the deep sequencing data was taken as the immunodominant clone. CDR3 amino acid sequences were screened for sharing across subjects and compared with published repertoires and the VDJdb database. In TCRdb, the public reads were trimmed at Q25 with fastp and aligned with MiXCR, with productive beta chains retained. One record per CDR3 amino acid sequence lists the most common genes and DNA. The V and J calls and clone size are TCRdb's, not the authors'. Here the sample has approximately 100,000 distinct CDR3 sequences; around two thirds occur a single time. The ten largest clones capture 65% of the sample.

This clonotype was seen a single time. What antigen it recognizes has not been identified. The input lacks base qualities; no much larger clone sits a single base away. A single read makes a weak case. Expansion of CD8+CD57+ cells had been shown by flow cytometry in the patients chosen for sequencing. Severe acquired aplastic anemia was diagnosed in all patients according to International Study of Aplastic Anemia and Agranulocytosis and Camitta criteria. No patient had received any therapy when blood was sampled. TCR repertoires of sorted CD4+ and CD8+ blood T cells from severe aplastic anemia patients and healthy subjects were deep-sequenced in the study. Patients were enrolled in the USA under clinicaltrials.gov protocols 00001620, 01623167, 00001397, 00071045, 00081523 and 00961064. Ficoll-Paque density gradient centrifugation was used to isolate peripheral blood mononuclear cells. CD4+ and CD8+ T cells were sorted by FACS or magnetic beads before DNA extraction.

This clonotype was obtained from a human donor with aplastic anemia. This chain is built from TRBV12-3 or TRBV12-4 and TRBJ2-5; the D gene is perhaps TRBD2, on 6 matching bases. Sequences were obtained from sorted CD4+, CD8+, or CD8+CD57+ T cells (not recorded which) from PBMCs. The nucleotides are TGTGCCAGCAAGAGGCCGGGGAGGGAGACCCAGTACTTC. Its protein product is CASKRPGRETQYF.